This is a list of T cell receptor beta chains from one sample in a study of cytomegalovirus exposure and HLA in healthy donors. Method: immunoSEQ multiplex PCR; TCRdb's copy keeps in-frame clones and lacks some. This sample carries roughly 130,000 clones, around 67% of them seen once, and the ten largest clones take around 2.1%. The source material was PBMCs. These receptors originate from a woman aged 40 to 50 in good health and CMV-seropositive. Each CDR3 is given with its conserved first and last residue. Each record gives: V gene, CDR3 length, D gene, clone size, J gene, CDR3 protein, CDR3 DNA. A D gene is named only where the DNA matches it firmly. Rows may omit the clone size; those that give it use once, few, many or a size class.

TRBV5-1	16	.	.	TRBJ1-1	CASSLLQTSLNTEAFF	TGCGCCAGCAGCTTGTTACAGACCTCCTTGAACACTGAAGCTTTCTTT
TRBV18	13	.	.	TRBJ2-1	CASSPNLDNEQFF	TGTGCCAGCTCCCCAAACCTAGACAATGAGCAGTTCTTC
TRBV7-9	14	.	few	TRBJ2-5	CASSLISYQETQYF	TGTGCCAGCAGCTTAATATCGTACCAAGAGACCCAGTACTTC
TRBV25-1	15	.	.	TRBJ2-1	CASIPAGPSYNEQFF	TGTGCCAGCATCCCGGCGGGACCCTCCTACAATGAGCAGTTCTTC
TRBV5-1	15	.	.	TRBJ1-4	CASSPEQGVNEKLFF	TGCGCCAGCAGCCCGGAACAGGGCGTAAATGAAAAACTGTTTTTT
TRBV2	12	.	.	TRBJ2-7	CASSDSSYEQYF	TGTGCCAGCAGCGACAGCTCCTACGAGCAGTACTTC
TRBV6-6	16	.	.	TRBJ2-3	CASSKTKELRRNTQYF	TGTGCCAGCAGTAAAACGAAGGAATTGAGGAGAAATACGCAGTATTTT
TRBV5-1	15	.	.	TRBJ1-4	CASSLEGATNEKLFF	TGCGCCAGCAGCTTAGAGGGTGCGACTAATGAAAAACTGTTTTTT
TRBV19	13	TRBD1	.	TRBJ2-7	CASSRDRGDEQYF	TGTGCCAGTAGTAGAGACAGGGGGGACGAGCAGTACTTC
TRBV19	15	TRBD1	.	TRBJ1-1	CASSTLGQGSEEAFF	TGTGCCAGTAGTACTTTAGGACAGGGCTCGGAGGAAGCTTTCTTT
TRBV5-1	15	.	.	TRBJ2-4	CASSPGFEQTSIQYF	TGCGCCAGCAGCCCCGGGTTCGAGCAGACGAGCATTCAGTACTTC
TRBV6-1	15	.	.	TRBJ2-7	CASSHEQGPHYEQYF	TGTGCCAGCAGTCACGAACAGGGACCGCACTACGAGCAGTACTTC
TRBV7-8	14	.	once	TRBJ2-5	CASSSGQNKETQYF	TGTGCCAGCAGTTCCGGACAGAATAAAGAGACCCAGTACTTC
TRBV7-2	14	TRBD1	once	TRBJ1-2	CASMTGTVNYGYTF	TGTGCCAGTATGACGGGGACAGTTAACTATGGCTACACCTTC
TRBV7-2	15	TRBD2	.	TRBJ2-1	CASSLQRGVTNEQFF	TGTGCCAGCAGCTTACAGCGGGGGGTAACGAATGAGCAGTTCTTC
TRBV7-7	16	TRBD2	.	TRBJ2-3	CASSLGLAGATDTQYF	TGTGCCAGCAGCTTAGGGCTAGCGGGGGCGACAGATACGCAGTATTTT
TRBV5-1	15	TRBD1	once	TRBJ2-5	CASSLWTGPQETQYF	TGCGCCAGCAGCTTGTGGACAGGACCCCAAGAGACCCAGTACTTC
TRBV4-3	15	TRBD2	.	TRBJ2-3	CASSQDLPSGGTQYF	TGCGCCAGCAGCCAAGATCTGCCTAGCGGGGGTACGCAGTATTTT
TRBV19	17	TRBD1	few	TRBJ1-5	CASSISGTGGTAKPQHF	TGTGCCAGTAGTATATCCGGGACAGGGGGGACTGCGAAGCCCCAGCATTTT
TRBV5-6	15	.	few	TRBJ1-1	CASSSLSEGNIEAFF	TGTGCCAGCAGCTCGTTATCAGAGGGAAATATCGAAGCTTTCTTT
TRBV5-1	18	TRBD2	.	TRBJ2-1	CASSPTGTSGGAYNEQFF	TGCGCCAGCAGCCCCACCGGGACTAGCGGGGGGGCCTACAATGAGCAGTTCTTC
TRBV27	15	TRBD1	.	TRBJ2-1	CASSPGTGKRHEQFF	TGTGCCAGCAGTCCAGGGACAGGGAAAAGGCATGAGCAGTTCTTC
TRBV7-8	16	.	.	TRBJ1-1	CASSSFRFSSNTEAFF	TGTGCCAGCAGCTCATTCAGGTTCAGCTCGAACACTGAAGCTTTCTTT
TRBV7-8	18	.	.	TRBJ1-2	CASSLVGQGRGLAYGYTF	TGTGCCAGCAGCTTAGTCGGCCAGGGAAGGGGTTTGGCCTATGGCTACACCTTC
TRBV7-2	13	.	.	TRBJ1-1	CASSPQGYTEAFF	TGTGCCAGCAGCCCGCAGGGGTACACTGAAGCTTTCTTT
TRBV2	17	.	.	TRBJ2-7	CASSGSRDSSLRYEQYF	TGTGCCAGCAGTGGCTCCCGGGACTCCTCTCTCCGTTACGAGCAGTACTTC
TRBV18	13	.	once	TRBJ2-7	CASSISASYEQYF	TGTGCCAGCTCAATCAGCGCTTCCTACGAGCAGTACTTC
TRBV2	16	.	few	TRBJ1-6	CASGKGGGSYNSPLHF	TGTGCCAGCGGAAAAGGCGGTGGCTCCTATAATTCACCCCTCCACTTT
TRBV5-1	14	.	.	TRBJ2-5	CASSSLGSRETQYF	TGCGCCAGCAGCTCCCTTGGTAGCCGGGAGACCCAGTACTTC
TRBV4-2	17	TRBD1	.	TRBJ1-1	CASSQVQDRGLGTEAFF	TGTGCCAGCAGCCAAGTCCAGGACAGGGGGCTGGGCACTGAAGCTTTCTTT
TRBV19	15	.	once	TRBJ1-3	CASSTREAAGNTIYF	TGTGCCAGTAGTACCAGGGAGGCTGCTGGAAACACCATATATTTT
TRBV27	13	TRBD1	.	TRBJ2-2	CASNDRGAGELFF	TGTGCCAGCAACGACAGGGGGGCCGGGGAGCTGTTTTTT
TRBV4-1	16	TRBD1	.	TRBJ2-1	CASSNPGQSSYNEQFF	TGCGCCAGCAGCAACCCGGGACAGAGCTCCTACAATGAGCAGTTCTTC
TRBV5-1	15	TRBD2	once	TRBJ2-5	CASLLGGGYQETQYF	TGCGCCAGCTTGCTAGGCGGGGGGTACCAAGAGACCCAGTACTTC
TRBV30	21	.	.	TRBJ2-4	CAWSVLQNGGGGGIAKNIQYF	TGTGCCTGGAGTGTTCTACAAAATGGTGGGGGCGGGGGAATAGCCAAAAACATTCAGTACTTC
TRBV2	14	.	.	TRBJ1-4	CASSERRGGEKLFF	TGTGCCAGCAGTGAACGCCGGGGGGGGGAAAAACTGTTTTTT